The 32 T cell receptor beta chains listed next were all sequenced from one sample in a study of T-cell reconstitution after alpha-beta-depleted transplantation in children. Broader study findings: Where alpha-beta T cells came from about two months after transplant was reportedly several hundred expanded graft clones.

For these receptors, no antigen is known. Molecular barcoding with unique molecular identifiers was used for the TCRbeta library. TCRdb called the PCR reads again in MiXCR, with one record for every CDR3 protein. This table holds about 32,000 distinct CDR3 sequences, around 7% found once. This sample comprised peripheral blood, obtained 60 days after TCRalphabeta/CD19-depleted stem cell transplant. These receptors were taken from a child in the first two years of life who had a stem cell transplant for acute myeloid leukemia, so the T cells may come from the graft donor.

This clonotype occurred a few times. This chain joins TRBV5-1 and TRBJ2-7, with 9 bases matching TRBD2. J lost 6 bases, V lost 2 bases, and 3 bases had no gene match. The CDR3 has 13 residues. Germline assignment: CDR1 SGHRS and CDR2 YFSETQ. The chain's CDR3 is CASSFGLASEQYF. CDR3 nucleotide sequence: TGCGCCAGCAGCTTCGGACTAGCGAGCGAGCAGTACTTC.

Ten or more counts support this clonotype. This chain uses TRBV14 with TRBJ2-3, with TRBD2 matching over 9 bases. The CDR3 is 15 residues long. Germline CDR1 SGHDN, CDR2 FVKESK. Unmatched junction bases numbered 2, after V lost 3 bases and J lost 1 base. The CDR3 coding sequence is TGTGCCAGCAGCCACTGGACTAGCGGCACAGATACGCAGTATTTT. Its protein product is CASSHWTSGTDTQYF.

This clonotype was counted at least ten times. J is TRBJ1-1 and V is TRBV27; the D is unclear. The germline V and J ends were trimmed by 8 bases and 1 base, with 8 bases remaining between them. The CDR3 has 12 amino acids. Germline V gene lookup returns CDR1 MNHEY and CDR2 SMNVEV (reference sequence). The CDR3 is CASGPPNTEAFF. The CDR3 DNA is TGTGCCAGCGGGCCCCCGAACACTGAAGCTTTCTTT.

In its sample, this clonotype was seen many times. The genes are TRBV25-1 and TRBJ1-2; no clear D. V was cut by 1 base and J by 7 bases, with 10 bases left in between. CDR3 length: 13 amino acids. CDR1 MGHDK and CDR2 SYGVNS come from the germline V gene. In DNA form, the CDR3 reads TGTGCCAGCAGTGAATTCGGCGAGGCTGGCTACACCTTC. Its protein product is CASSEFGEAGYTF.

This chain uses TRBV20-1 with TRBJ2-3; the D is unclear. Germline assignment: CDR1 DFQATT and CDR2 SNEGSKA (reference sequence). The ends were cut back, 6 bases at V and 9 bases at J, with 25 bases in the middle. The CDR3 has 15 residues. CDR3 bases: TGCAGTGCGGGCCTGCAAACGGGCTTCAGAGGCACGCAGTATTTT. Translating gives CSAGLQTGFRGTQYF.

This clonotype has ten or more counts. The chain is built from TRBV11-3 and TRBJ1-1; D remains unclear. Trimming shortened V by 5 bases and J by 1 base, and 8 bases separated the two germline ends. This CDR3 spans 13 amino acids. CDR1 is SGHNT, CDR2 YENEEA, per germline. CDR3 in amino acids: CASSQYRNTEAFF. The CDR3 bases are TGTGCCAGCAGCCAATACAGGAACACTGAAGCTTTCTTT.

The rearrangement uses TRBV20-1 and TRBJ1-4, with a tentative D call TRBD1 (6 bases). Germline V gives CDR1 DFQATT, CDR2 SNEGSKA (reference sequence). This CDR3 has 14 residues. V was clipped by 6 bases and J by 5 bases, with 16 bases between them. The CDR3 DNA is TGCAGTGCCCCCCTCGGGGGGGCGAATGAAAAACTGTTTTTT. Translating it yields CSAPLGGANEKLFF.

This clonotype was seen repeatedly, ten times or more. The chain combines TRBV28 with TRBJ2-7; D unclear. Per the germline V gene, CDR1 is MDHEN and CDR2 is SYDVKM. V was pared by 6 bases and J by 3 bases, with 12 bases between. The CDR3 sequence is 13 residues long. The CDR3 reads CASSGKGYYEQYF. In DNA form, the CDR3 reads TGTGCCAGCAGCGGAAAGGGTTACTACGAGCAGTACTTC.

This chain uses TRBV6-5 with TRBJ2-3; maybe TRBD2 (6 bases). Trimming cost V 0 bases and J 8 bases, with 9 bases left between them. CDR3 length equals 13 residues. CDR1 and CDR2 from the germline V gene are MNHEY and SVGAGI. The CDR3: CASSYSTGGTQYF. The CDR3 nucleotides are TGTGCCAGCAGTTACTCGACCGGGGGTACGCAGTATTTT.

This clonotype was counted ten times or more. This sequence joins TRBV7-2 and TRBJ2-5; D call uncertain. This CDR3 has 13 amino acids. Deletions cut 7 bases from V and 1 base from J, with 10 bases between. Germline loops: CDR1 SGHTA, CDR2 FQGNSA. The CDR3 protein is CASKGMIQETQYF. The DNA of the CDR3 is TGTGCCAGCAAAGGAATGATCCAAGAGACCCAGTACTTC.

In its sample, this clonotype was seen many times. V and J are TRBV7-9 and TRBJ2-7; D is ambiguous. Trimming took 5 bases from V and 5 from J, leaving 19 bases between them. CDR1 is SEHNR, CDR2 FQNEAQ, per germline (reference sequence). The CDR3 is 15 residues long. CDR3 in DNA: TGTGCCAGCAGCCCCCTGGGTTCCCGAGGCGACGAGCAGTACTTC. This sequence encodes CASSPLGSRGDEQYF.

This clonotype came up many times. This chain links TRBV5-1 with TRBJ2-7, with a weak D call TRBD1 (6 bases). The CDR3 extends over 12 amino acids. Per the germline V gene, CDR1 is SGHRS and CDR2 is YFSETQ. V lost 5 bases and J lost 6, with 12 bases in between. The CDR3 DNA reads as TGCGCCAGCAGTCCCGGGACAATCGAGCAGTACTTC. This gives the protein CASSPGTIEQYF.

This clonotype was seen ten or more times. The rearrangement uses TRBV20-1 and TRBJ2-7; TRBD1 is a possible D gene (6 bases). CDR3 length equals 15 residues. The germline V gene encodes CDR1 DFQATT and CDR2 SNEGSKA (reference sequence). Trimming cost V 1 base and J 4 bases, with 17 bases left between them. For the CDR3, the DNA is TGCAGTGCTAGAGGATTAGAGGGGGTTTGGTACGAGCAGTACTTC. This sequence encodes CSARGLEGVWYEQYF.

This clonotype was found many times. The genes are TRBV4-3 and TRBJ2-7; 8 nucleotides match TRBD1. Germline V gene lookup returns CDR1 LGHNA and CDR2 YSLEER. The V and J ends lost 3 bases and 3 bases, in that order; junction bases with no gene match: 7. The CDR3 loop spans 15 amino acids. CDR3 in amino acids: CASSHRQGNVYEQYF. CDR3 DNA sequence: TGCGCCAGCAGCCACCGACAGGGGAACGTCTACGAGCAGTACTTC.

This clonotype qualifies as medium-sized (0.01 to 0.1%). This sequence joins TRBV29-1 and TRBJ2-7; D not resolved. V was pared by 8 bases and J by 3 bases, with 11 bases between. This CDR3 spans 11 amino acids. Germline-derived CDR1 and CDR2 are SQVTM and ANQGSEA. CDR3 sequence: CSSTSGYEQYF. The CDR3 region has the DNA TGCAGCTCTACCAGTGGCTACGAGCAGTACTTC.

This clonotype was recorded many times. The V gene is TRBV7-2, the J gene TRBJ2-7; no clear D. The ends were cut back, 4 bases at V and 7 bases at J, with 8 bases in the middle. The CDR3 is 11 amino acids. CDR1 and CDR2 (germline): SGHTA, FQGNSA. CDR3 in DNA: TGTGCCAGCAGCTCCGGCCTGGAGCAGTACTTC. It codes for CASSSGLEQYF.

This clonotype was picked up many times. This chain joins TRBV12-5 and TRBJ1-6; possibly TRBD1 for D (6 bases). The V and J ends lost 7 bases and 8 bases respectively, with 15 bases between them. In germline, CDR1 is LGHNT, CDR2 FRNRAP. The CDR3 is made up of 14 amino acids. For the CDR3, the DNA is TGTGCTAGTGATCCATGGCGGACAGATTCACCCCTCCACTTT. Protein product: CASDPWRTDSPLHF.

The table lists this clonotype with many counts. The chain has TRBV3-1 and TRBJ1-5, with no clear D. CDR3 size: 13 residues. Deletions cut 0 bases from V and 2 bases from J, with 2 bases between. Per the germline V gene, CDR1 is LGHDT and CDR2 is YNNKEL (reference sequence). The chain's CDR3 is CASSQDGNQPQHF. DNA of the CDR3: TGTGCCAGCAGCCAAGATGGCAATCAGCCCCAGCATTTT.

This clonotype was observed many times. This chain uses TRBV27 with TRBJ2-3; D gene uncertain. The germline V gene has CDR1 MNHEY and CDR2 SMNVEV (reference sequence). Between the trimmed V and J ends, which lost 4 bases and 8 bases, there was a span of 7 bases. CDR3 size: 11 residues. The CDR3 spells CASSSTGTQYF. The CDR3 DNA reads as TGTGCCAGCAGTTCTACCGGTACGCAGTATTTT.

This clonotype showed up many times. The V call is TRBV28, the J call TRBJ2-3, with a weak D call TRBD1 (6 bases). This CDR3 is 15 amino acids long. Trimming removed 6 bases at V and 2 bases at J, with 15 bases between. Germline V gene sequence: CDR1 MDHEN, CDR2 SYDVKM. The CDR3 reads CASSPGTGPTDTQYF. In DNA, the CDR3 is TGTGCCAGCAGCCCCGGTACAGGGCCCACAGATACGCAGTATTTT. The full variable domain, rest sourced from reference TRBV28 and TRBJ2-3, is DVKVTQSSRYLVKRTGEKVFLECVQDMDHENMFWYRQDPGLGLRLIYFSYDVKMKEKGDIPEGYSVSREKKERFSLILESASTNQTSMYLCASSPGTGPTDTQYFGPGTRLTVL.

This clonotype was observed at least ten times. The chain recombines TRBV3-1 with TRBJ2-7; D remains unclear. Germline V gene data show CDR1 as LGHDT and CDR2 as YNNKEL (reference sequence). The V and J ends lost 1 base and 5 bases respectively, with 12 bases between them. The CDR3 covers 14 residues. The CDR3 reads CASSQVPRSNEQYF. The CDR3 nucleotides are TGTGCCAGCAGCCAAGTCCCTCGAAGCAACGAGCAGTACTTC.

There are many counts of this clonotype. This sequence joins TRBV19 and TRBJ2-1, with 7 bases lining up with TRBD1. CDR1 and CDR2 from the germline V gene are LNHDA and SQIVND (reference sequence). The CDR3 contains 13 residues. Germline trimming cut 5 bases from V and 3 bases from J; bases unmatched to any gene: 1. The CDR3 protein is CASSWDSYNEQFF. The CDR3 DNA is TGTGCCAGTAGTTGGGACAGCTACAATGAGCAGTTCTTC.

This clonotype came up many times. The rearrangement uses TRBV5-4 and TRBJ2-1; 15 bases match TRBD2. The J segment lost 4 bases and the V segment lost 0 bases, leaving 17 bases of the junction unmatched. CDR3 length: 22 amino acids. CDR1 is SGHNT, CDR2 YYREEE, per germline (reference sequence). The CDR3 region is CASSLDLRTSGRARPLYNEQFF. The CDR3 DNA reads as TGTGCCAGCAGCTTGGATCTCCGGACTAGCGGGAGGGCCCGTCCCCTTTACAATGAGCAGTTCTTC.

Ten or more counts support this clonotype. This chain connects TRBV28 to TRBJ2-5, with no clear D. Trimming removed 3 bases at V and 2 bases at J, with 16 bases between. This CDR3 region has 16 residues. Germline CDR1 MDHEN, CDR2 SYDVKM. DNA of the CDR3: TGTGCCAGCAGTTTCCCGAGAGACGCGTATCAAGAGACCCAGTACTTC. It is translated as CASSFPRDAYQETQYF.

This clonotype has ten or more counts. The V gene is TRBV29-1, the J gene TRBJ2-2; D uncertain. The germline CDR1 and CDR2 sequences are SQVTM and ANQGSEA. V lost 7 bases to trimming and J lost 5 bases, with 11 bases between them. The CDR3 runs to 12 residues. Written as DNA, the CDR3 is TGCAGCGATCGATCCCTTACCGGGGAGCTGTTTTTT. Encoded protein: CSDRSLTGELFF.

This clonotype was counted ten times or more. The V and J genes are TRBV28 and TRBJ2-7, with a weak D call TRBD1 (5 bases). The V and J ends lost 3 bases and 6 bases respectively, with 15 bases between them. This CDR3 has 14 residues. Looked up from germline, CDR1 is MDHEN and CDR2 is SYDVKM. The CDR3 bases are TGTGCCAGCAGTTTGGGGCAGGGAAGAGGCGAGCAGTACTTC. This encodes CASSLGQGRGEQYF.

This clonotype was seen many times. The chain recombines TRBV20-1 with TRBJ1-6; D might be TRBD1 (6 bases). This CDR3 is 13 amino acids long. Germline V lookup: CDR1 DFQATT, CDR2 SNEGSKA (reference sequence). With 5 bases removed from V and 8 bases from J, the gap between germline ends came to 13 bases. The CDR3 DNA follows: TGCAGTGCTCCAGGGGAGTGGGATTCACCCCTCCACTTT. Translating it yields CSAPGEWDSPLHF.

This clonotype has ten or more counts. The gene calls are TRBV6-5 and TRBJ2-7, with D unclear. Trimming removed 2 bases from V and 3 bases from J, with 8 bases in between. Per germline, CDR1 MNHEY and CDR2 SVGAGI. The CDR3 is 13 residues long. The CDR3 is CASSYASGYEQYF. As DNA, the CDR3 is TGTGCCAGCAGTTACGCCTCGGGCTACGAGCAGTACTTC.

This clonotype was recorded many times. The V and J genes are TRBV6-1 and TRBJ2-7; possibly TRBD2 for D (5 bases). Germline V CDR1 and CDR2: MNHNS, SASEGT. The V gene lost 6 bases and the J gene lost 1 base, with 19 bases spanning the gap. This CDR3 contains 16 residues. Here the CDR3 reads CASRPPGISKSYEQYF. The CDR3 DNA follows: TGTGCCAGCAGGCCGCCCGGGATTTCAAAATCCTACGAGCAGTACTTC.

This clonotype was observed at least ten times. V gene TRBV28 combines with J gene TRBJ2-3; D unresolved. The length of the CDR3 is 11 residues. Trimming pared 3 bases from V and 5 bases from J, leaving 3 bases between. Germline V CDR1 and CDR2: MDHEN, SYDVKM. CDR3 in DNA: TGTGCCAGCAGTTTCGGAGATACGCAGTATTTT. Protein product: CASSFGDTQYF.

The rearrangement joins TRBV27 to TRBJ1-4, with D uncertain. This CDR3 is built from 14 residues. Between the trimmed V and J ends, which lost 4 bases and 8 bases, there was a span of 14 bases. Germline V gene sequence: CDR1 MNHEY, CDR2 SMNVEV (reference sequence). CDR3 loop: CASSYLGKEEKLFF. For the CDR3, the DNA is TGTGCCAGCAGTTATCTGGGGAAGGAGGAAAAACTGTTTTTT.

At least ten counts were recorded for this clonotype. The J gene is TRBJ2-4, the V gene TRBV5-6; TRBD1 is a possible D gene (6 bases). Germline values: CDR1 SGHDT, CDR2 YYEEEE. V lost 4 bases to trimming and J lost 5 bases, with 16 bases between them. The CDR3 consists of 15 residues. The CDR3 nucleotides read TGTGCCAGCAGCGACAGGTGGCGGCAGGAAAACATTCAGTACTTC. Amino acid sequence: CASSDRWRQENIQYF.